This entry is about one TCR beta chain. Its antigen remains unidentified. The data derive from a study of cytomegalovirus exposure and HLA in healthy donors. General observations from the study: By HLA locus, TCR association rates varied in a later analysis, with DRB1 showing the most and HLA-C the fewest. Presence/absence analyses took donor sequencing depth as roughly uniform.

Primers included in the PCR were 60 Vbeta and 13 Jbeta primers. Sequencing was performed with immunoSEQ multiplex PCR; in TCRdb, only in-frame clones are kept and a portion is missing. The sample data list 220,000 or so clones. The CDR3 is 11 residues long. The ends were cut back, 4 bases at V and 10 bases at J, with 11 bases in the middle. The germline V gene encodes CDR1 GTSNPN and CDR2 SVGIG (reference sequence). This TCR derives from a girl aged 2 to 9 in good health and CMV-seropositive. The rearrangement joins TRBV30 to TRBJ2-1, with unresolved D. What was sequenced was PBMCs. CDR3 coding DNA: TGTGCCTGGATCGGGTCTTGGGAGCAGTTCTTC. Translation gives CAWIGSWEQFF.